There are a few counts of the clone carrying this TCR beta chain. What it binds is unknown. These data are taken from a study of T cells in Graves' hyperthyroidism and ophthalmopathy. Criteria for exclusion of patients were uncontrolled infection, other autoimmune disease, pregnancy or lactation. Diagnosis rested on symptoms, serum thyroxine and TRAb, thyroid ultrasound, and orbital computed tomography. Germline CDR1 reads LNHDA; CDR2 reads SQIVND (reference sequence). V was pared by 5 bases and J by 7 bases, with 15 bases between. The CDR3 runs to 14 residues. Whole-study findings and limits: The blood repertoire included most of the expanded thyroid clonotypes above 0.001.

It was RNA transcripts that yielded the amplified TCR beta CDR3 regions. RT-PCR in the first round (using the HTBI primer set) targeted the TCR CDR3. TCRdb fed the multiplex PCR reads into MiXCR, producing one record per CDR3 protein. The sample records 650,000 to 750,000 distinct CDR3 sequences, 12% to 15% being singletons. This chain links TRBV19 with TRBJ2-1, with D hard to call. Material: blood. This TCR was sampled from a woman between 18 and 30 years old with Graves' hyperthyroidism. CDR3 sequence reads: CASSGSSRTNEQFF. DNA of the CDR3: TGTGCCAGTAGTGGAAGTTCTCGCACGAATGAGCAGTTCTTC.